One sample yielded the 21 T cell receptor beta chains listed below, sequenced in a study of CD8 T cells in Susac syndrome. Random hexamers were used to reverse transcribe an amount of roughly 0.45 to 1 ug RNA. One entry per CDR3 protein, called by TCRdb with MiXCR from the immunoSEQ multiplex PCR reads. The table lists a few hundred thousand distinct CDR3 sequences, roughly 94% of them singletons. Sequenced sample: CD4+ T cells from PBMCs. The origin of the receptors is a human donor with multiple sclerosis.

The J gene is TRBJ1-2, the V gene TRBV14; D gene uncertain. Germline V CDR1 and CDR2: SGHDN, FVKESK. The V gene lost 2 bases and the J gene lost 4 bases, with 8 bases spanning the gap. The CDR3 runs to 13 residues. CDR3 bases: TGTGCCAGCAGCCAACAGAGAACCTATGGCTACACCTTC. This sequence encodes CASSQQRTYGYTF. Variable domain in full (rest from reference TRBV14 and TRBJ1-2): EAGVTQFPSHSVIEKGQTVTLRCDPISGHDNLYWYRRVMGKEIKFLLHFVKESKQDESGMPNNRFLAERTGGTYSTLKVQPAELEDSGVYFCASSQQRTYGYTFGSGTRLTVV.

This sequence joins TRBV29-1 and TRBJ1-3; perhaps TRBD1 as D (5 bases). V was pared by 2 bases and J by 2 bases, with 7 bases between. The CDR3 spans 13 residues. Germline V gene sequence: CDR1 SQVTM, CDR2 ANQGSEA. CDR3: CSVERGAGNTIYF. The CDR3 nucleotides are TGCAGCGTTGAAAGGGGCGCTGGAAACACCATATATTTT.

The J gene is TRBJ2-7, the V gene TRBV3-1; perhaps D is TRBD1 or TRBD2 (5 bases each). V shed 0 bases and J shed 3 bases, with 12 bases lying between them. Germline V lookup: CDR1 LGHDT, CDR2 YNNKEL (reference sequence). The length of the CDR3 is 15 residues. CDR3 bases: TGTGCCAGCAGCCAAGATGTCGGGGCGGACTACGAGCAGTACTTC. Translated: CASSQDVGADYEQYF.

This chain uses TRBV5-4 with TRBJ1-2, with TRBD1 matching 7 bases. The germline gives CDR1 SGHNT, CDR2 YYREEE (reference sequence). The V segment lost 4 bases and the J segment 4 bases; nucleotides outside the gene matches: 10. CDR3 length equals 15 residues. Here the CDR3 reads CASSSPGTEGYGYTF. DNA for the CDR3: TGTGCCAGCAGCAGCCCCGGGACAGAGGGCTATGGCTACACCTTC. Together with reference TRBV5-4 and TRBJ1-2, the CDR3 gives the full variable domain: ETGVTQSPTHLIKTRGQQVTLRCSSQSGHNTVSWYQQALGQGPQFIFQYYREEENGRGNFPPRFSGLQFPNYSSELNVNALELDDSALYLCASSSPGTEGYGYTFGSGTRLTVV.

The rearrangement uses TRBV5-1 and TRBJ2-5, with 8 bases that match TRBD1. J lost 4 bases, V lost 4 bases, and 6 bases had no gene match. Germline assignment: CDR1 SGHRS and CDR2 YFSETQ. CDR3 length: 14 amino acids. The CDR3 spells CASSQDRVAETQYF. The CDR3 DNA follows: TGCGCCAGCAGCCAGGACAGGGTAGCAGAGACCCAGTACTTC.

The chain combines TRBV6-6 with TRBJ1-2, with D unclear. This CDR3 is 13 amino acids long. Trimming took 2 bases from V and 5 from J, leaving 9 bases between them. The germline V gene has CDR1 MNHNY and CDR2 SVGAGI (reference sequence). The DNA for the CDR3 is TGTGCCAGCAGTTACGTGTCTCGGTATGGCTACACCTTC. Translated, it gives CASSYVSRYGYTF.

The chain uses TRBV27 and TRBJ2-5; 8 bases map to TRBD1. The ends lost 6 bases at V and 4 bases at J; junction bases unmatched: 4. Germline CDR1 MNHEY, CDR2 SMNVEV (reference sequence). The CDR3 sequence is 13 residues long. In DNA, the CDR3 is TGTGCCAGCAGGCCAGGGGGCGGAGAGACCCAGTACTTC. Translating gives CASRPGGGETQYF.

The rearrangement joins TRBV29-1 to TRBJ2-6; D is perhaps TRBD1 (6 bases). The CDR3 loop spans 15 amino acids. The V end lost 6 bases, the J end lost 2 bases, and 14 bases lay between the germline ends. Germline CDR1 SQVTM, CDR2 ANQGSEA. In nucleotides, the CDR3 is TGCAGCGTAGGCGGACAGCCCGCTGGGGCCAACGTCCTGACTTTC. It translates to CSVGGQPAGANVLTF.

A single count supports this clonotype. The rearrangement links TRBV20-1 to TRBJ2-5; maybe TRBD2 (5 bases). With 6 bases removed from V and 10 bases from J, the gap between germline ends came to 18 bases. Germline V gene lookup returns CDR1 DFQATT and CDR2 SNEGSKA (reference sequence). This CDR3 has 12 amino acids. The DNA of the CDR3 is TGCAGTGCGGTCGAGCGGCCGGTGGTCCAGTACTTC. Translating it yields CSAVERPVVQYF.

This clonotype showed up just a few times. The rearrangement uses TRBV29-1 and TRBJ2-7; the D is unclear. V shed 4 bases and J shed 4 bases, with 8 bases lying between them. Germline loops: CDR1 SQVTM, CDR2 ANQGSEA. This CDR3 is built from 11 residues. The CDR3 region is CSVGTAYEQYV. The CDR3, as DNA: TGCAGCGTTGGGACGGCATACGAGCAGTACGTC.

The V and J genes are TRBV29-1 and TRBJ1-2, with 7 bases that match TRBD1. J gave up 4 bases and V 7 bases, and 12 bases lay outside the gene matches. This CDR3 has 14 residues. CDR1 and CDR2 (germline): SQVTM, ANQGSEA. The CDR3 spells CSGTRRDSLYGYTF. CDR3 DNA: TGCAGCGGCACCCGCCGGGACAGCCTCTATGGCTACACCTTC.

The rearrangement uses TRBV12-3 or TRBV12-4 and TRBJ1-1, with D tentatively TRBD1 (6 bases). CDR3 length: 13 residues. The V end lost 4 bases, the J end lost 1 base, and 7 bases lay between the germline ends. The CDR3 coding sequence is TGTGCCAGCAGTTGGACAGAGAACACTGAAGCTTTCTTT. Its translation: CASSWTENTEAFF.

J is TRBJ2-1 and V is TRBV3-1, with TRBD1 matching 9 bases. The germline gives CDR1 LGHDT, CDR2 YNNKEL (reference sequence). CDR3 size: 16 residues. J lost 4 bases, V lost 2 bases, and 6 bases had no gene match. The chain's CDR3 is CASSQTGTGSYNEQFF. Written as DNA, the CDR3 is TGTGCCAGCAGCCAAACCGGGACAGGGTCTTACAATGAGCAGTTCTTC.

The chain uses TRBV9 and TRBJ1-6, with D hard to call. This CDR3 is 15 amino acids long. V dropped 3 bases and J dropped 6 bases, with 13 bases sitting between them. Germline V gives CDR1 SGDLS, CDR2 YYNGEE. The CDR3 DNA reads as TGTGCCAGCAGCGGCTGGTCGGGTCGTAATTCACCCCTCCACTTT. Its translation: CASSGWSGRNSPLHF.

The rearrangement links TRBV9 to TRBJ2-1; 7 bases fit TRBD1. CDR3 length equals 12 residues. V lost 0 bases, J lost 9 bases, and 0 bases stayed unmatched. Germline V gives CDR1 SGDLS, CDR2 YYNGEE. In DNA form, the CDR3 reads TGTGCCAGCAGCGTAGGGACAGGTGAGCAGTTCTTC. It translates to CASSVGTGEQFF.

V is TRBV21-1 and J is TRBJ2-4. TRBV21-1 is shown as a pseudogene. The CDR3 spans 11 residues. CDR3 loop: CASSKVHIQYF. CDR3 bases: TGTGCCAGCAGCAAAGTCCACATTCAGTACTTC.

The chain employs TRBV28 and TRBJ2-1; the D is unclear. CDR1 and CDR2 (germline): MDHEN, SYDVKM. The CDR3 length is 15 residues. Trimming pared 6 bases from V and 4 bases from J, leaving 16 bases between. DNA of the CDR3: TGTGCCAGCAGCTCCCCGGTGCCCGGGTACAATGAGCAGTTCTTC. It translates to CASSSPVPGYNEQFF.

The V and J genes are TRBV2 and TRBJ2-3, with D possibly being TRBD1 (6 bases). From germline, CDR1 is SNHLY and CDR2 FYNNEI. This CDR3 comprises 15 residues. V lost 4 bases and J 7 bases, leaving 18 bases between the germline ends. CDR3 region: CASSGGQRSTYTQYF. CDR3 coding DNA: TGTGCCAGCAGTGGCGGACAGCGTTCGACTTATACGCAGTATTTT.

This clonotype appeared a few times. The rearrangement joins TRBV30 to TRBJ2-5, with D uncertain. V lost 0 bases and J 5 bases, leaving 7 bases between the germline ends. The germline V gene has CDR1 GTSNPN and CDR2 SVGIG (reference sequence). The CDR3 length is 12 residues. The CDR3 region has the DNA TGTGCCTGGAGTGTAATAGGCGAGACCCAGTACTTC. This sequence encodes CAWSVIGETQYF.

J is TRBJ2-5 and V is TRBV29-1, with D unclear. V lost 4 bases, J lost 1 base, and 4 bases lay in between. Germline V gene data show CDR1 as SQVTM and CDR2 as ANQGSEA. There are 11 residues in the CDR3. The CDR3 loop is CSVVFQETQYF. For the CDR3, the DNA is TGCAGCGTTGTGTTCCAAGAGACCCAGTACTTC.

V usage is TRBV12-3 or TRBV12-4 and J usage is TRBJ2-2, with D uncertain. Trimming took off 6 bases at V and 9 bases at J, with 14 bases between the two ends. The CDR3 is 13 amino acids. The CDR3 is CASSPIVRRELFF. CDR3 coding DNA: TGTGCCAGCAGCCCCATCGTCAGGAGGGAGCTGTTTTTT.